These T cell receptor beta chains were read from a single sample in a study of blood T cell repertoires in COVID-19. Repertoires were generated with immunoSEQ multiplex PCR, while TCRdb's copy carries only in-frame clones and drops some. The data hold 130,000 or so clones, with about four fifths observed a single time. The sample taken for sequencing was peripheral blood. All receptors derive from a man older than 75 with acute or convalescent COVID-19. The CDR3 runs from the conserved cysteine through the conserved F or W. D genes are given only for firm matches. Clone sizes are given selectively: once, few, many, or a class where the clone is expanded.

abundance	d_gene	j_gene	v_gene	CDR3aa	CDR3nt
.	.	TRBJ1-1	TRBV14	CASSQRARQSMNTEAFF	TGTGCCAGCAGCCAAAGGGCCCGACAGTCCATGAACACTGAAGCTTTCTTT
.	TRBD1	TRBJ1-4	TRBV27	CASRRTGATNEKLFF	TGTGCCAGCAGGAGAACAGGGGCAACTAATGAAAAACTGTTTTTT
.	.	TRBJ2-5	TRBV24-1	CATSDAGLETQYF	TGTGCCACCAGTGATGCAGGGTTGGAGACCCAGTACTTC
.	TRBD2	TRBJ2-7	TRBV6-5	CASRASGGTSYEQYF	TGTGCCAGCAGAGCTAGCGGGGGGACCTCCTACGAGCAGTACTTC
.	TRBD2	TRBJ2-5	TRBV10-3	CAISRTSGGVKETQYF	TGTGCCATCAGCCGGACTAGCGGGGGGGTAAAAGAGACCCAGTACTTC
.	.	TRBJ1-4	TRBV5-1	CASSLAGSTNEKLFF	TGCGCCAGCAGCTTGGCCGGGTCGACTAATGAAAAACTGTTTTTT
few	TRBD1	TRBJ1-2	TRBV11-2	CASSPGGHYGYTF	TGTGCCAGCAGCCCAGGGGGGCACTATGGCTACACCTTC
.	TRBD1	TRBJ2-7	TRBV28	CASSFWTGTPPEQYF	TGTGCCAGCAGTTTTTGGACAGGGACCCCGCCGGAGCAGTACTTC
.	.	TRBJ1-1	TRBV5-1	CASSLTGGRNTEAFF	TGCGCCAGCAGCTTAACAGGTGGGCGGAACACTGAAGCTTTCTTT
.	TRBD1	TRBJ1-1	TRBV6-5	CASRTGTTEAFF	TGTGCCAGCAGGACAGGGACCACTGAAGCTTTCTTT
.	TRBD1	TRBJ1-5	TRBV28	CASSTENRGWQPQHF	TGTGCCAGCAGTACAGAGAACAGGGGTTGGCAGCCCCAGCATTTT
.	.	TRBJ1-5	TRBV3-1/TRBV3-2	CASSPSFVGGNQPLHF	TGTGCCAGCAGCCCCTCTTTTGTCGGGGGTAATCAGCCCCTCCATTTT
.	TRBD2	TRBJ2-5	TRBV7-8	CASSFSGGSQETQYF	TGTGCCAGCAGCTTTAGCGGGGGGTCCCAAGAGACCCAGTACTTC
few	.	TRBJ2-7	TRBV18	CASSPGSDDEQYF	TGTGCCAGCTCACCGGGGAGCGACGACGAGCAGTACTTC
.	TRBD1	TRBJ2-3	TRBV7-9	CASSRNLDRADTQYF	TGTGCCAGCAGCCGTAATCTCGACAGGGCAGATACGCAGTATTTT
.	.	TRBJ2-5	TRBV5-1	CASKYGSGETQYF	TGCGCCAGCAAATATGGCTCGGGGGAGACCCAGTACTTC
.	.	TRBJ2-1	TRBV5-1	CASSEGGVGNEQFF	TGCGCCAGCAGCGAAGGCGGGGTGGGCAATGAGCAGTTCTTC
few	.	TRBJ2-2	TRBV12-5	CASGRSQLNTGELFF	TGTGCTAGTGGTCGGAGCCAGCTGAACACCGGGGAGCTGTTTTTT
.	.	TRBJ2-6	TRBV6-5	CASSYSLTGANVLTF	TGTGCCAGCAGTTACTCCTTAACTGGGGCCAACGTCCTGACTTTC
.	TRBD1	TRBJ1-1	TRBV18	CASSPPRTGNTEAFF	TGTGCCAGCTCACCACCGAGGACAGGGAACACTGAAGCTTTCTTT
once	TRBD2	TRBJ2-7	TRBV10-1	CPRTGGRGAYEQYF	TGCCCCCGCACGGGGGGGCGGGGGGCCTACGAGCAGTACTTC
.	.	TRBJ1-4	TRBV4-2	CASRSGQRTNEKLFF	TGTGCCAGCAGGTCAGGACAGAGAACTAATGAAAAACTGTTTTTT
medium-sized	.	TRBJ1-2	TRBV9	CASSDDQYYGYTF	TGTGCCAGCAGCGATGATCAGTACTATGGCTACACCTTC
.	TRBD1	TRBJ2-1	TRBV5-4	CASSSAGQGIHEQFF	TGTGCCAGCAGCTCCGCGGGACAGGGAATCCATGAGCAGTTCTTC
.	.	TRBJ2-1	TRBV10-3	CAISVSGGYNEQFF	TGTGCCATCAGTGTCAGCGGCGGCTACAATGAGCAGTTCTTC
few	TRBD2	TRBJ2-2	TRBV19	CASSIGGVSAGELFF	TGTGCCAGTAGTATTGGGGGGGTTTCGGCCGGGGAGCTGTTTTTT
.	.	TRBJ2-5	TRBV5-6	CASSNPTVQETQYF	TGTGCCAGCAGCAACCCGACAGTCCAAGAGACCCAGTACTTC
.	TRBD1	TRBJ2-6	TRBV19	CASTNRTGISGANVLTF	TGTGCCAGTACTAATAGGACAGGGATCTCTGGGGCCAACGTCCTGACTTTC
once	TRBD1	TRBJ2-5	TRBV24-1	CATSAGTGGYQETQYF	TGTGCCACCAGTGCCGGAACAGGGGGCTACCAAGAGACCCAGTACTTC
few	.	TRBJ1-4	TRBV4-3	CASSQGSQTNEKLFF	TGCGCCAGCAGCCAAGGTTCCCAGACTAATGAAAAACTGTTTTTT
.	TRBD1	TRBJ2-7	TRBV6-5	CASSYTLDRSYEQYF	TGTGCCAGCAGTTACACGTTGGACAGGAGCTACGAGCAGTACTTC
once	TRBD1	TRBJ2-2	TRBV4-1	CASSSPPRTGGNTGELFF	TGCGCCAGCAGCTCACCGCCGAGGACAGGGGGGAACACCGGGGAGCTGTTTTTT
.	TRBD1	TRBJ2-1	TRBV18	CASSRDRADEQFF	TGTGCCAGCTCACGGGACAGGGCCGATGAGCAGTTCTTC
.	.	TRBJ1-4	TRBV30	CAWGKGQSREKLFF	TGTGCCTGGGGGAAAGGACAGAGTCGCGAAAAACTGTTTTTT
.	TRBD1	TRBJ2-7	TRBV4-1	CASSTGTGSREQYF	TGCGCCAGCAGCACCGGGACAGGGAGTCGAGAGCAGTACTTC
few	.	TRBJ1-1	TRBV18	CASSPLFMNTEAFF	TGTGCCAGCTCACCTCTCTTTATGAACACTGAAGCTTTCTTT
.	.	TRBJ1-2	TRBV6-1	CASSDLRVVYGYTF	TGTGCCAGCAGTGACCTCAGGGTAGTCTATGGCTACACCTTC
.	.	TRBJ1-4	TRBV9	CASSGEGNNEKLFF	TGTGCCAGCAGCGGAGAGGGCAATAATGAAAAACTGTTTTTT
.	TRBD1	TRBJ2-1	TRBV29-1	CSVGQATLYNEQFF	TGCAGCGTCGGACAGGCGACTCTCTACAATGAGCAGTTCTTC
once	.	TRBJ1-2	TRBV3-1/TRBV3-2	CASSQGGGSYGYTF	TGTGCCAGCAGCCAAGGGGGGGGTTCGTATGGCTACACCTTC
.	.	TRBJ1-3	TRBV19	CASRNRVEGAIAGNTIYF	TGTGCCAGTAGGAATCGCGTAGAGGGAGCGATTGCTGGAAACACCATATATTTT
.	TRBD2	TRBJ2-3	TRBV30	CAWETSEYTQYF	TGTGCCTGGGAGACTAGCGAGTATACGCAGTATTTT
.	TRBD2	TRBJ2-2	TRBV4-2	CASSQVVLAGGTGELFF	TGTGCCAGCAGCCAAGTAGTACTAGCGGGGGGAACCGGGGAGCTGTTTTTT
.	TRBD1	TRBJ1-4	TRBV5-4	CASSTGTGVEKLFF	TGTGCCAGCAGCACGGGGACAGGGGTTGAAAAACTGTTTTTT
.	TRBD2	TRBJ2-2	TRBV5-4	CASSLVFAGGSGTGELFF	TGTGCCAGCAGCTTGGTTTTTGCGGGGGGGTCGGGCACCGGGGAGCTGTTTTTT
.	.	TRBJ2-7	TRBV23-1	CASSQSGWIPYEQYF	TGCGCCAGCAGTCAATCGGGCTGGATACCCTACGAGCAGTACTTC
.	TRBD1	TRBJ2-1	TRBV9	CASNAGGVDEQFF	TGTGCCAGCAACGCAGGGGGTGTCGATGAGCAGTTCTTC
.	.	TRBJ1-5	TRBV19	CASSQEWGPGSAVAQPQHF	TGTGCCAGTAGTCAAGAATGGGGGCCAGGGTCTGCAGTGGCTCAGCCCCAGCATTTT